This entry describes one TCR beta chain. These data belong to a study of blood T cell repertoires in COVID-19. Study details: Samples of COVID-19 (acute and convalescent) were obtained from the United States, Italy and Spain. PBMCs, B-cell-depleted T cells, or T cells were the source of the cDNA or gDNA that made up the material.

In the original processing: By means of reference gene primer amplification, nucleated cell counts were estimated. Method: immunoSEQ multiplex PCR; TCRdb's copy keeps in-frame clones and lacks some. The D gene and trimming were derived from the DNA, and the V and J assignments and clone size from that table. The sample contains about 240,000 clones, around nine tenths of which appear only once. Trimming pared 1 base from V and 5 bases from J, leaving 6 bases between. Germline values: CDR1 SGHTA, CDR2 FQGNSA. The CDR3 has 13 amino acids. The sequence derives from a woman in her 70s with active or convalescent COVID-19. The J gene is TRBJ1-3, the V gene TRBV7-2; D unclear. Sequencing used peripheral blood. CDR3 sequence (DNA): TGTGCCAGCAGCTTAGGGACTCGAAACACCATATATTTT. Translated: CASSLGTRNTIYF.